This TCR beta chain comes out of a study of response to subunit inactivated influenza vaccine. Concerning this clonotype: Its antigen remains unidentified.

Each CDR3 protein gets one entry after TCRdb re-called the RT-PCR reads with MiXCR. The sample has 550,000 to 600,000 distinct CDR3 sequences; over 9.5% are singletons. Trimming removed 2 bases from V and 0 bases from J; junction bases left unmatched: 3. The CDR3 spans 17 residues. Germline CDR1 is MNHEY and CDR2 is SVGEGT. Study-level results: The authors put forward the suggestion that each seasonal influenza vaccination may bring in only a limited number of new T cells.

The source was PBMCs from blood, collected on the day of vaccination. This clonotype originated in a man aged 45-60 years who received an inactivated influenza vaccine. V and J are TRBV6-2 or TRBV6-3 and TRBJ2-2; TRBD1 aligns across 10 bases. The CDR3 DNA is TGTGCCAGCAGTTACCCGACAGGGGGCGCGAACACCGGGGAGCTGTTTTTT. It translates to CASSYPTGGANTGELFF.